This T cell receptor (beta chain) was obtained from a study of CD8 T cells in ankylosing spondylitis. This clonotype was counted only a few times. Its specificity is not known. Regarding the study as a whole: A TCR beta motif made of fewer than ten highly homologous variants seemed typical of ankylosing spondylitis blood. Matched ankylosing spondylitis synovial fluid reportedly showed significant enrichment of disease-linked clones. Certain motif variants had earlier appeared in reactive arthritis synovial fluid and blood.

Germline trimming cut 7 bases from V and 6 bases from J; bases unmatched to any gene: 11. CDR3 length: 16 amino acids. Germline CDR1 reads MGHRA; CDR2 reads YSYEKL. TCRdb redid the calling of the 5' RACE reads with MiXCR, one entry per CDR3 protein. The table records about 130,000 distinct CDR3 sequences, 15% to 20% of them present only once. The source is a male donor with ankylosing spondylitis. The chain links TRBV4-1 to TRBJ2-2, with 10 bases that match TRBD2. The sequenced material came from blood, either unsorted or a sorted T cell fraction (not recorded which). This CDR3 is CASTNPGTSVAGELFF. In DNA, the CDR3 is TGCGCCAGCACTAACCCCGGGACTAGCGTAGCCGGGGAGCTGTTTTTT.